What follows describes a single T cell receptor (beta chain). The antigen is not known. The CDR3 extends over 14 amino acids. Germline V gives CDR1 SQVTM, CDR2 ANQGSEA. V dropped 0 bases and J dropped 4 bases, with 12 bases sitting between them. This specimen comes from a study of cytomegalovirus exposure and HLA in healthy donors. The PCR had 60 Vbeta and 13 Jbeta primers. Method: immunoSEQ multiplex PCR; TCRdb's copy keeps in-frame clones and lacks some. The table records over 150,000 clones, 68% of them present only once. Findings of the study overall: By a later analysis, the bulk of CMV-associated TCR beta chains appeared HLA-restricted.

This receptor was identified in a woman in her thirties or forties in good health and CMV-seropositive. What was sequenced was PBMCs. V usage is TRBV29-1 and J usage is TRBJ1-2, with D unresolved. The CDR3 DNA follows: TGCAGCGTTGAAGACAGGCAAGGTGGCTATGGCTACACCTTC. Amino acids: CSVEDRQGGYGYTF. The variable domain in full, with the rest retrieved from reference TRBV29-1 and TRBJ1-2, is SAVISQKPSRDICQRGTSLTIQCQVDSQVTMMFWYRQQPGQSLTLIATANQGSEATYESGFVIDKFPISRPNLTFSTLTVSNMSPEDSSIYLCSVEDRQGGYGYTFGSGTRLTVV.